This T cell receptor beta chain was captured by sequencing in a study of blood T cell repertoires in COVID-19. On the study more broadly: Both acute and convalescent COVID-19 samples were obtained from the United States, Italy and Spain. From T cells, B-cell-depleted T cells, or PBMCs came the material, which was cDNA or gDNA.

As handled by the study authors: Amplification from reference gene primers served as the basis for estimated nucleated cell counts. Measured with immunoSEQ multiplex PCR; TCRdb has only the in-frame clones, and not every one. The DNA gave D and trimming, while V, J and clone size come from that table. The repertoire consists of roughly 92,000 clones, with over 80% occurring once and the leading ten covering around 29%. The V end lost 2 bases, the J end lost 0 bases, and 10 bases lay between the germline ends. This CDR3 spans 16 amino acids. Germline lookup yields CDR1 SGHAT and CDR2 FQNNGV. Sequenced material: peripheral blood. V is TRBV11-2 and J is TRBJ1-4; a weak D match, TRBD1 (5 bases). This receptor was obtained from a woman at least 80 years old with active or convalescent COVID-19. CDR3 region: CASSLLGGATNEKLFF. The CDR3 DNA is TGTGCCAGCAGCTTATTGGGGGGTGCAACTAATGAAAAACTGTTTTTT.